Presented here are 32 T cell receptor beta chains from one specimen sequenced in a study of blood T cell repertoires in COVID-19. The method was immunoSEQ multiplex PCR; TCRdb's version includes in-frame clones alone and lacks a portion of them. The profile shows under 300,000 clones, around four fifths of them singletons. The sample consisted of peripheral blood. Receptor source: a man aged 50-60 years with acute or convalescent COVID-19.

The chain has TRBV2 and TRBJ1-2; a weak D match, TRBD1 (5 bases). The germline V gene encodes CDR1 SNHLY and CDR2 FYNNEI. Trimming pared 4 bases from V and 3 bases from J, leaving 12 bases between. This CDR3 contains 14 residues. The CDR3 region has the DNA TGTGCCAGCAGTGTACAGGAAGTGGACTATGGCTACACCTTC. This gives the protein CASSVQEVDYGYTF. The full variable domain, rest sourced from reference TRBV2 and TRBJ1-2, is EPEVTQTPSHQVTQMGQEVILRCVPISNHLYFYWYRQILGQKVEFLVSFYNNEISEKSEIFDDQFSVERPDGSNFTLKIRSTKLEDSAMYFCASSVQEVDYGYTFGSGTRLTVV.

The chain is built from TRBV6-5 and TRBJ2-2; D is possibly TRBD1 (5 bases). The V and J ends lost 6 bases and 6 bases respectively, with 11 bases between them. This CDR3 region has 13 residues. Germline V lookup: CDR1 MNHEY, CDR2 SVGAGI. CDR3 DNA: TGTGCCAGCAGGTACCAGGGTTCCGGGGAGCTGTTTTTT. It codes for CASRYQGSGELFF.

V is TRBV24-1 and J is TRBJ2-3; 9 bases line up with TRBD1. This CDR3 is 15 amino acids long. Per the germline V gene, CDR1 is KGHDR and CDR2 is SFDVKD. J gave up 6 bases and V 7 bases, and 10 bases lay outside the gene matches. This chain's CDR3 is CATSAPRDRGDTQYF. The CDR3 DNA reads TGTGCCACCAGCGCGCCGAGAGACAGGGGGGATACGCAGTATTTT.

The CDR3 is CASSPSGVPGNTIYF. For the CDR3, the DNA is TGTGCCAGCAGCCCGTCGGGGGTACCTGGAAACACCATATATTTT. The rearrangement links TRBV11-1 to TRBJ1-3; perhaps TRBD1 as D (5 bases). The CDR3 runs 15 residues. V gave up 5 bases and J gave up 2 bases, with 13 bases separating them. Germline CDR1 reads SGHAT; CDR2 reads FQDESV (reference sequence).

This chain connects TRBV2 to TRBJ1-1; D may be TRBD1 (5 bases). Germline CDR1 SNHLY, CDR2 FYNNEI. The CDR3 covers 14 residues. V lost 5 bases, J lost 1 base, and 11 bases lay in between. The CDR3 here is CASSHTGQNTEAFF. CDR3 nucleotides: TGTGCCAGCAGTCACACAGGCCAGAACACTGAAGCTTTCTTT.

This clone was counted once. The chain joins TRBV18 to TRBJ2-4; TRBD2 agrees at 8 bases. The CDR3 is 20 amino acids. Trimming took 3 bases from V and 0 from J; bases not matched to a gene: 16. The germline CDR1 and CDR2 sequences are KGHSH and LQKENI. The CDR3 protein is CASSPNGGAGTPVAKNIQYF. Written as DNA, the CDR3 is TGTGCCAGCTCACCGAACGGGGGGGCCGGGACTCCGGTAGCCAAAAACATTCAGTACTTC.

The V gene is TRBV7-9, the J gene TRBJ1-4; D is uncertain. Germline CDR1 SEHNR, CDR2 FQNEAQ (reference sequence). The CDR3 has 10 residues. Trimming removed 4 bases at V and 10 bases at J, with 4 bases between. The CDR3 reads CASSSGKLFF. The CDR3 DNA follows: TGTGCCAGCAGCTCAGGAAAACTGTTTTTT.

The chain carries TRBV7-9 and TRBJ1-1, with 7 bases matching TRBD1. Germline CDR1 and CDR2: SEHNR and FQNEAQ (reference sequence). V lost 4 bases to trimming and J lost 13 bases; unmatched junction nucleotides: 6. This CDR3 is 11 amino acids long. This CDR3 is CASSSGTVDFF. DNA for the CDR3: TGTGCCAGCAGCTCCGGGACAGTGGATTTCTTT.

The V gene is TRBV9, the J gene TRBJ2-7; D remains ambiguous. The CDR3 runs to 14 residues. Trimming left V 0 bases short and J 4 bases short, with 11 bases between. Looked up from germline, CDR1 is SGDLS and CDR2 is YYNGEE. The CDR3 loop reads CASSVGPDGYEQYF. CDR3 nucleotides: TGTGCCAGCAGCGTAGGACCCGACGGGTACGAGCAGTACTTC.

The V and J genes are TRBV6-6 and TRBJ2-1; 10 bases match TRBD2. This CDR3 is built from 15 residues. V was pared by 2 bases and J by 8 bases, with 6 bases of the junction left unmatched. Germline V CDR1 and CDR2: MNHNY, SVGAGI (reference sequence). The CDR3 DNA is TGTGCCAGCAGTTACCCCGGGACTAGCGTAGATGAGCAGTTCTTC. Translated: CASSYPGTSVDEQFF.

This chain joins TRBV24-1 and TRBJ2-5; TRBD1 matches 12 bases. V gave up 3 bases and J gave up 5 bases; unmatched junction bases: 18. Looked up from germline, CDR1 is KGHDR and CDR2 is SFDVKD. CDR3 length: 20 amino acids. CDR3 loop: CATSDPGQGAPGGSTETQYF. The CDR3 DNA follows: TGTGCCACCAGTGATCCGGGACAGGGGGCGCCTGGAGGATCCACGGAGACCCAGTACTTC.

CDR3: CASTGPGVYNEQFF. CDR3 in DNA: TGTGCCAGCACCGGCCCAGGCGTGTACAATGAGCAGTTCTTC. This chain uses TRBV6-5 with TRBJ2-1, with unresolved D. V lost 7 bases and J lost 4, with 14 bases in between. Germline V CDR1 and CDR2: MNHEY, SVGAGI. This CDR3 spans 14 amino acids.

CDR3 protein: CASSEQGGEKLFF. Written as DNA, the CDR3 is TGTGCCAGCAGTGAACAGGGGGGTGAAAAACTGTTTTTT. V gene TRBV6-1 combines with J gene TRBJ1-4, with TRBD1 identical over 7 bases. The CDR3 has 13 residues. Germline CDR1 and CDR2: MNHNS and SASEGT. J was trimmed by 7 bases and V by 2 bases; bases with no gene match: 1.

The V call is TRBV4-1, the J call TRBJ2-1; no clear D gene. The germline CDR1 and CDR2 sequences are MGHRA and YSYEKL. The length of the CDR3 is 14 residues. Trimming took 0 bases from V and 4 from J, leaving 7 bases between them. CDR3: CASSQDVSYNEQFF. CDR3 sequence (DNA): TGCGCCAGCAGCCAAGATGTGTCGTACAATGAGCAGTTCTTC.

This clone was found once. The V and J genes are TRBV24-1 and TRBJ1-2; TRBD1 agrees at 8 bases. With 7 bases clipped from V and 5 bases from J, the junction kept 5 bases outside the gene matches. CDR3 length: 13 amino acids. Germline V CDR1 and CDR2: KGHDR, SFDVKD. Here the CDR3 reads CATRGTGGYGYTF. The DNA for the CDR3 is TGTGCCACCAGGGGAACAGGGGGGTATGGCTACACCTTC.

The V call is TRBV6-5, the J call TRBJ1-2; D not certain. The CDR3 is 12 residues long. The germline gives CDR1 MNHEY, CDR2 SVGAGI. The ends were cut back, 4 bases at V and 6 bases at J, with 9 bases in the middle. The CDR3 DNA is TGTGCCAGCAGTTGGCGGGGAGATGGCTACACCTTC. Its protein is CASSWRGDGYTF.

The CDR3 sequence is CASSEWTAKETQYF. The CDR3 DNA follows: TGTGCCAGCAGTGAATGGACAGCGAAAGAGACCCAGTACTTC. The chain recombines TRBV6-1 with TRBJ2-5; D is perhaps TRBD1 (6 bases). The CDR3 totals 14 residues. Trimming shortened V by 2 bases and J by 3 bases, and 10 bases separated the two germline ends. The germline V gene encodes CDR1 MNHNS and CDR2 SASEGT.

The J gene is TRBJ2-7, the V gene TRBV29-1; 7 bases fit TRBD1. The CDR3 is 12 amino acids. The V segment lost 2 bases and the J segment 6 bases; nucleotides outside the gene matches: 4. The germline CDR1 and CDR2 sequences are SQVTM and ANQGSEA. Here the CDR3 DNA reads TGCAGCGTTGAAACCGACAGGGCCGAGCAGTACTTC. This translates into CSVETDRAEQYF.

The chain links TRBV28 to TRBJ2-7; no definite D call. This CDR3 contains 12 residues. Trimming shortened V by 1 base and J by 1 base, and 2 bases separated the two germline ends. From germline, CDR1 is MDHEN and CDR2 SYDVKM. The CDR3 here is CASSLLSYEQYF. DNA for the CDR3: TGTGCCAGCAGTTTATTATCCTACGAGCAGTACTTC.

The V and J genes are TRBV11-2 and TRBJ2-1; TRBD1 matches 11 bases. Per germline, CDR1 SGHAT and CDR2 FQNNGV. Unmatched junction bases numbered 11, after V lost 6 bases and J lost 4 bases. There are 17 residues in the CDR3. DNA for the CDR3: TGTGCCAGCAGTCCAGGACAGGGGGCGTTTACTTACAATGAGCAGTTCTTC. Translating it yields CASSPGQGAFTYNEQFF. The entire variable domain, with the rest obtained from reference TRBV11-2 and TRBJ2-1, is as follows: EAGVAQSPRYKIIEKRQSVAFWCNPISGHATLYWYQQILGQGPKLLIQFQNNGVVDDSQLPKDRFSAERLKGVDSTLKIQPAKLEDSAVYLCASSPGQGAFTYNEQFFGPGTRLTVL.

CDR3: CATMRQGLQETQYF. CDR3 DNA sequence: TGTGCCACAATGCGACAGGGCCTCCAAGAGACCCAGTACTTC. The V call is TRBV24-1, the J call TRBJ2-5; 7 nucleotides agree with TRBD1. CDR1 and CDR2 from the germline V gene are KGHDR and SFDVKD. V shed 10 bases, J shed 1 base, and the junction held 8 bases outside the gene matches. The CDR3 consists of 14 residues.

The chain recombines TRBV27 with TRBJ1-3; no firm D call. Germline lookup yields CDR1 MNHEY and CDR2 SMNVEV (reference sequence). V was pared by 7 bases and J by 0 bases, with 10 bases between. The CDR3 loop spans 14 amino acids. CDR3 nucleotide sequence: TGTGCCAGCAAATCGGGGTACTCTGGAAACACCATATATTTT. It translates to CASKSGYSGNTIYF.

The chain links TRBV10-3 to TRBJ2-3, with TRBD2 identical over 9 bases. J gave up 3 bases and V 5 bases, and 9 bases lay outside the gene matches. Looked up from germline, CDR1 is ENHRY and CDR2 is SYGVKD. The CDR3 loop spans 16 amino acids. CDR3 amino acids: CAISLAGPPGTDTQYF. CDR3 DNA sequence: TGTGCCATCAGTCTAGCGGGGCCCCCGGGGACAGATACGCAGTATTTT.

The chain has TRBV11-1 and TRBJ1-1; TRBD1 matches at 10 bases. V shed 5 bases, J shed 0 bases, and the junction held 6 bases outside the gene matches. CDR1 and CDR2 (germline): SGHAT, FQDESV (reference sequence). This CDR3 region has 16 residues. The CDR3 nucleotides are TGTGCCAGCAGCGACCGGGACAGGGGAATGAACACTGAAGCTTTCTTT. Translated: CASSDRDRGMNTEAFF.

The rearrangement uses TRBV24-1 and TRBJ1-5; 7 bases are a match to TRBD1. Trimming removed 9 bases from V and 6 bases from J; junction bases left unmatched: 7. Germline V gene lookup returns CDR1 KGHDR and CDR2 SFDVKD. The CDR3 extends over 13 amino acids. The chain's CDR3 is CATERAGGQPQHF. For the CDR3, the DNA is TGTGCCACCGAAAGAGCAGGGGGTCAGCCCCAGCATTTT.

This chain joins TRBV6-5 and TRBJ1-6; 9 positions agree with TRBD1. Germline CDR1 and CDR2: MNHEY and SVGAGI. The V gene end was trimmed by 4 bases and the J gene end by 8 bases; junction bases not matched to a gene: 3. This CDR3 has 14 amino acids. CDR3 nucleotides: TGTGCCAGCAGTTGGGACAGGGAGTATTCACCCCTCCACTTT. Protein product: CASSWDREYSPLHF.

The genes are TRBV24-1 and TRBJ2-3; possibly TRBD1 for D (6 bases). Germline assignment: CDR1 KGHDR and CDR2 SFDVKD. Trimming stripped 10 bases from V and 2 bases from J, with 12 bases between. The CDR3 loop spans 13 amino acids. CDR3 sequence reads: CATSGTNTDTQYF. The CDR3 DNA sequence: TGTGCCACTTCCGGGACAAACACAGATACGCAGTATTTT.

Written as DNA, the CDR3 is TGTGCCATCAGCCCACTAGAACTTAGCTCCTACGAGCAGTACTTC. This sequence encodes CAISPLELSSYEQYF. The chain has TRBV10-3 and TRBJ2-7, with a possible D match to TRBD2 (5 bases). The germline V gene has CDR1 ENHRY and CDR2 SYGVKD. Trimming pared 6 bases from V and 0 bases from J, leaving 15 bases between. This CDR3 region has 15 residues.

The chain links TRBV19 to TRBJ2-1; 7 positions match TRBD1. From germline, CDR1 is LNHDA and CDR2 SQIVND (reference sequence). This CDR3 is 16 amino acids long. The junction had 5 bases not matched to a gene; V was cut back by 3 bases and J by 0 bases. CDR3: CASSIRTGSSYNEQFF. In DNA form, the CDR3 reads TGTGCCAGTAGTATCCGGACAGGTAGCTCCTACAATGAGCAGTTCTTC.

The chain carries TRBV12-2 and TRBJ1-1. TRBV12-2 is a pseudogene locus. CDR3 length: 15 residues. CDR3 sequence: CASRLAGLLNTEAFF. CDR3 nucleotides: TGTGCAAGTCGCTTAGCGGGACTCTTGAACACTGAAGCTTTCTTT.

The V and J genes are TRBV3-1 (or the pseudogene TRBV3-2) and TRBJ2-1, with 11 bases identical to TRBD2. The V and J ends lost 7 bases and 0 bases, in that order; junction bases with no gene match: 11. CDR1 and CDR2 from the germline V gene are LGHDT and YNNKEL (reference sequence). The CDR3 loop spans 18 amino acids. The CDR3 spells CASTPGLAVTPSYNEQFF. The CDR3 DNA reads as TGTGCCAGCACCCCGGGACTAGCGGTGACCCCCTCCTACAATGAGCAGTTCTTC.

This clone was detected only once. The V call is TRBV2, the J call TRBJ2-1, with 7 bases identical to TRBD2. J was trimmed by 7 bases and V by 8 bases; bases with no gene match: 14. Germline V gene sequence: CDR1 SNHLY, CDR2 FYNNEI. The CDR3 runs 15 residues. The CDR3 loop is CASSKGRGPKNEQFF. The CDR3 nucleotides read TGTGCCAGCTCTAAGGGGAGGGGACCGAAGAATGAGCAGTTCTTC.